This TCR beta chain was sequenced for a study of blood T cell repertoires in COVID-19. Study-level information: Samples representing acute and convalescent COVID-19 were sourced from the United States, Italy and Spain. The cDNA or gDNA used as material had been derived from T cells, B-cell-depleted T cells, or PBMCs.

Data came from immunoSEQ multiplex PCR; TCRdb stores just in-frame clones and leaves some out. Of about 180,000 clones in the sample, around 84% are singletons; the top ten hold around 0.6%. Per germline, CDR1 MNHEY and CDR2 SMNVEV (reference sequence). V shed 6 bases and J 0 bases; nucleotides not matched to a gene: 8. The CDR3 loop spans 16 amino acids. Seattle's enrolled individuals joined amid active infection and were then monitored longitudinally. Input material: peripheral blood. This sequence was found in a man aged 55 to 70 with COVID-19, enrolled during active disease. The chain is built from TRBV27 and TRBJ1-1; TRBD1 matches 9 bases. CDR3: CASRPGTGRLNTEAFF. The CDR3 nucleotides are TGTGCCAGCAGGCCCGGGACAGGGAGGTTGAACACTGAAGCTTTCTTT.